These 18 T cell receptor beta chains originate from one sample sequenced in a study of OX40 agonist ivuxolimab in advanced cancers. Sequencing was performed with immunoSEQ multiplex PCR; in TCRdb, only in-frame clones are kept and a portion is missing. The repertoire includes around 94,000 clones, over 75% of them detected once, and around 0.3% sits in the top ten. The sample consisted of CD4+ or CD8+ T cells sorted from blood, taken in a trial of the OX40 agonist ivuxolimab. Receptor source: an adult with an advanced solid tumor such as melanoma, head and neck, liver or kidney cancer.

The V call is TRBV11-2, the J call TRBJ2-7; 9 nucleotides align to TRBD1. The V gene end was trimmed by 6 bases and the J gene end by 3 bases; junction bases not matched to a gene: 9. The CDR3 length is 15 residues. Germline CDR1 reads SGHAT; CDR2 reads FQNNGV. CDR3 protein: CASRPSGTGYYEQYF. The CDR3 region has the DNA TGTGCCAGCAGACCCTCCGGGACAGGGTACTACGAGCAGTACTTC. Looking up the rest from reference TRBV11-2 and TRBJ2-7 gives the full variable domain: EAGVAQSPRYKIIEKRQSVAFWCNPISGHATLYWYQQILGQGPKLLIQFQNNGVVDDSQLPKDRFSAERLKGVDSTLKIQPAKLEDSAVYLCASRPSGTGYYEQYFGPGTRLTVT.

The rearrangement links TRBV19 to TRBJ1-6; possible D gene TRBD1, 5 bases. The CDR3 is made up of 17 amino acids. V lost 6 bases to trimming and J lost 9 bases, with 24 bases between them. Germline CDR1 reads LNHDA; CDR2 reads SQIVND (reference sequence). In DNA form, the CDR3 reads TGTGCCAGTAGAGTGATGGGGGGACGTAAGGAAGGTTCACCCCTCCACTTT. This sequence encodes CASRVMGGRKEGSPLHF.

This clone was picked up one time. The chain combines TRBV7-2 with TRBJ1-5, with TRBD1 matching 7 bases. The CDR3 is 15 residues long. Per the germline V gene, CDR1 is SGHTA and CDR2 is FQGNSA. The V gene end was trimmed by 3 bases and the J gene end by 3 bases; junction bases not matched to a gene: 5. CDR3 region: CASSLTGSNNQPQHF. The CDR3 bases are TGTGCCAGCAGCTTGACAGGGTCTAACAATCAGCCCCAGCATTTT. Full variable domain (remainder filled in from reference TRBV7-2 and TRBJ1-5): GAGVSQSPSNKVTEKGKDVELRCDPISGHTALYWYRQSLGQGLEFLIYFQGNSAPDKSGLPSDRFSAERTGGSVSTLTIQRTQQEDSAVYLCASSLTGSNNQPQHFGDGTRLSIL.

In its sample, this clone ranks as medium-sized. The rearrangement links TRBV5-1 to TRBJ1-1; TRBD1 agrees at 8 bases. Germline V gene sequence: CDR1 SGHRS, CDR2 YFSETQ. This CDR3 comprises 14 residues. Trimming took 4 bases from V and 1 from J; bases not matched to a gene: 3. CDR3: CASSPQGGNTEAFF. Here the CDR3 DNA reads TGCGCCAGCAGCCCACAGGGGGGGAACACTGAAGCTTTCTTT.

V and J are TRBV7-7 and TRBJ2-2; D not certain. This CDR3 has 14 amino acids. V dropped 1 base and J dropped 1 base, with 4 bases sitting between them. Germline V gene lookup returns CDR1 SSHAT and CDR2 FNYEAQ (reference sequence). CDR3 coding DNA: TGTGCCAGCAGCTTAGGGCAGAACACCGGGGAGCTGTTTTTT. This gives the protein CASSLGQNTGELFF.

This sequence joins TRBV5-4 and TRBJ1-1, with D unresolved. The CDR3 spans 14 residues. Trimming pared 1 base from V and 0 bases from J, leaving 7 bases between. Germline values: CDR1 SGHNT, CDR2 YYREEE (reference sequence). The DNA for the CDR3 is TGTGCCAGCAGCTTGAACGGTTTGAACACTGAAGCTTTCTTT. This gives the protein CASSLNGLNTEAFF.

This clone has a single count. V gene TRBV5-5 combines with J gene TRBJ2-5, with 8 bases that match TRBD2. The CDR3 totals 15 residues. Germline trimming cut 0 bases from V and 5 bases from J; bases unmatched to any gene: 6. Germline V gene data show CDR1 as SGHKS and CDR2 as YYEKEE (reference sequence). Here the CDR3 DNA reads TGTGCCAGCAGCTTGGGAGCGGGGGCAGGGGAGACCCAGTACTTC. This gives the protein CASSLGAGAGETQYF.

This chain uses TRBV10-3 with TRBJ1-5; tentative D call: TRBD1 (6 bases). V was clipped by 6 bases and J by 3 bases, with 9 bases between them. The CDR3 contains 13 residues. Germline CDR1 and CDR2: ENHRY and SYGVKD. CDR3 DNA sequence: TGTGCCATCAGGCCAGGGGCCAATCAGCCCCAGCATTTT. This translates into CAIRPGANQPQHF.

The chain uses TRBV5-4 and TRBJ1-2; D remains ambiguous. The CDR3 is 17 residues long. Per germline, CDR1 SGHNT and CDR2 YYREEE (reference sequence). The V end was cut by 5 bases, the J end by 4 bases, with 24 bases between. In DNA form, the CDR3 reads TGTGCCAGCAGGGCGCCGCGCGGACGGCTGAAGTCCTATGGCTACACCTTC. It specifies CASRAPRGRLKSYGYTF.

The chain uses TRBV6-1 and TRBJ1-6; D gene uncertain. The CDR3 covers 13 residues. Trimming took off 1 base at V and 8 bases at J, with 6 bases between the two ends. CDR1 and CDR2 (germline): MNHNS, SASEGT. CDR3 region: CASSEDTDSPLHF. The CDR3 DNA reads TGTGCCAGCAGTGAAGACACAGATTCACCCCTCCACTTT.

The chain uses TRBV5-8 and TRBJ1-3; TRBD1 matches at 7 bases. The CDR3 runs 15 residues. V trimming: 2 bases; J trimming: 6 bases; junction bases outside the gene matches: 8. The germline V gene has CDR1 SGHTS and CDR2 YDEGEE. The CDR3 DNA reads TGTGCCAGCAGCTTCCGGGACAGTCGATTAAACACCATATATTTT. Encoded protein: CASSFRDSRLNTIYF. Full variable domain (rest looked up from reference TRBV5-8 and TRBJ1-3): EAGVTQSPTHLIKTRGQQATLRCSPISGHTSVYWYQQALGLGLQFLLWYDEGEERNRGNFPPRFSGRQFPNYSSELNVNALELEDSALYLCASSFRDSRLNTIYFGEGSWLTVV.

This sequence joins TRBV18 and TRBJ2-7, with 8 bases fitting TRBD2. The germline CDR1 and CDR2 sequences are KGHSH and LQKENI. The length of the CDR3 is 16 residues. Trimming took 0 bases from V and 4 from J; bases not matched to a gene: 8. CDR3 in DNA: TGTGCCAGCTCACCACCCAACGGGGGGGCTCGGTACGAGCAGTACTTC. Protein product: CASSPPNGGARYEQYF.

The chain links TRBV9 to TRBJ2-2; 10 bases are shared with TRBD2. The germline gives CDR1 SGDLS, CDR2 YYNGEE. Germline trimming cut 6 bases from V and 4 bases from J; bases unmatched to any gene: 6. CDR3 length: 15 residues. This chain's CDR3 is CASNPAGGSTGELFF. CDR3 in DNA: TGTGCCAGCAATCCAGCGGGGGGGAGCACCGGGGAGCTGTTTTTT.

This chain links TRBV20-1 with TRBJ2-3, with D possibly being TRBD2 (5 bases). Germline assignment: CDR1 DFQATT and CDR2 SNEGSKA (reference sequence). The CDR3 contains 11 residues. CDR3 sequence reads: CRAGMGDTQYF. For the CDR3, the DNA is TGCAGGGCGGGCATGGGAGATACGCAGTATTTT.

The chain couples TRBV5-1 to TRBJ1-4; D gene uncertain. Germline V CDR1 and CDR2: SGHRS, YFSETQ. The CDR3 is 14 residues long. The V end lost 4 bases, the J end lost 3 bases, and 10 bases lay between the germline ends. CDR3 nucleotide sequence: TGCGCCAGCAGCCCGACGGACCCTAATGAAAAACTGTTTTTT. Its translation is CASSPTDPNEKLFF.

The rearrangement uses TRBV6-1 and TRBJ1-5; D gene ambiguous. The V end lost 2 bases, the J end lost 0 bases, and 5 bases lay between the germline ends. Germline CDR1 reads MNHNS; CDR2 reads SASEGT. The CDR3 extends over 14 amino acids. The CDR3 DNA sequence: TGTGCCAGCAGTGAACAACATAGCAATCAGCCCCAGCATTTT. Protein sequence: CASSEQHSNQPQHF.

The gene calls are TRBV9 and TRBJ2-2; possibly TRBD1 for D (5 bases). Trimming took off 3 bases at V and 4 bases at J, with 13 bases between the two ends. Germline V gene data show CDR1 as SGDLS and CDR2 as YYNGEE. CDR3 length: 15 residues. CDR3 region: CASSAQGPSTGELFF. DNA for the CDR3: TGTGCCAGCAGCGCGCAGGGTCCGAGCACCGGGGAGCTGTTTTTT.

The chain carries TRBV19 and TRBJ1-2, with D possibly TRBD1 on 6 matching bases. The CDR3 sequence is 15 residues long. Per the germline V gene, CDR1 is LNHDA and CDR2 is SQIVND (reference sequence). Trimming removed 6 bases from V and 2 bases from J, with 16 bases in between. CDR3 sequence reads: CASRNRGAMNYGYTF. DNA of the CDR3: TGTGCCAGTAGAAATCGGGGGGCGATGAACTATGGCTACACCTTC.